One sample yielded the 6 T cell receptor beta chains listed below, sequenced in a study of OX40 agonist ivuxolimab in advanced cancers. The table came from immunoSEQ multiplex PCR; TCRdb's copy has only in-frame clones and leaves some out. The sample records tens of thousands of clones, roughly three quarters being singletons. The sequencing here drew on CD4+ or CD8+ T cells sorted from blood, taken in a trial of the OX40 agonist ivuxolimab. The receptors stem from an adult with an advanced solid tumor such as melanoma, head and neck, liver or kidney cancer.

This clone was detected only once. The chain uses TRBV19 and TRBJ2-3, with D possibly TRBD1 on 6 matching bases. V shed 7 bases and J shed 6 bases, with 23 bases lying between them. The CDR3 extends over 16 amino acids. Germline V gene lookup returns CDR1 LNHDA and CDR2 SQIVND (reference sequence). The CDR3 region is CASNNNRVLGKDTQYF. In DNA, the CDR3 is TGTGCCAGTAATAATAACAGGGTACTTGGTAAGGATACGCAGTATTTT.

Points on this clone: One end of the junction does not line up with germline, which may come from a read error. In DNA form, the CDR3 reads TGTGCCAGCTCACCTAGGGGCGGCTCAGATAATTTACCCCTCCACTTT. Translating gives CASSPRGGSDNLPLHF. The chain links TRBV18 to TRBJ1-6, with D possibly being TRBD1 (5 bases). Per the germline V gene, CDR1 is KGHSH and CDR2 is LQKENI. The CDR3 consists of 16 residues.

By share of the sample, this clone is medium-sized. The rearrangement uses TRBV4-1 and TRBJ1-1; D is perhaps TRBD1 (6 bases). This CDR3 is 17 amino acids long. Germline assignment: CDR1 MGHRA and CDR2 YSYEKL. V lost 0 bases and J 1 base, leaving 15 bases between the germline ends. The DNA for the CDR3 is TGCGCCAGCAGCCAAGAAGTGTTTCGACAGGAGAACACTGAAGCTTTCTTT. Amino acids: CASSQEVFRQENTEAFF.

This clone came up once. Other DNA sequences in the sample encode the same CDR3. The CDR3 sequence: CASSLREGGETQYF. CDR3 in DNA: TGTGCCAGCAGCCTACGAGAGGGGGGAGAGACCCAGTACTTC. This chain links TRBV7-9 with TRBJ2-5; D may correspond to TRBD1 or TRBD2 (6 bases each). V shed 5 bases and J shed 4 bases, with 14 bases lying between them. Per germline, CDR1 SEHNR and CDR2 FQNEAQ (reference sequence). The CDR3 is 14 residues long.

CDR3 DNA sequence: TGTGCCAGCTCTCGACAGGGGGGAGAAGGCTACACCTTC. Its translation is CASSRQGGEGYTF. V and J are TRBV18 and TRBJ1-2; TRBD1 matches 9 bases. This CDR3 has 13 amino acids. CDR1 KGHSH and CDR2 LQKENI come from the germline V gene. V shed 6 bases and J 8 bases; nucleotides not matched to a gene: 7.

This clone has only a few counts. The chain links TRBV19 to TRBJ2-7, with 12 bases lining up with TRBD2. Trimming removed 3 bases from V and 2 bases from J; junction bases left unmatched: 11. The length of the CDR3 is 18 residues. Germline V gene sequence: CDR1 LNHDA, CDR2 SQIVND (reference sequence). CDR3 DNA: TGTGCCAGTAGTATTAAATCAGCTAGCGGGGGGGCGACCTACGAGCAGTACTTC. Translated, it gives CASSIKSASGGATYEQYF.